This entry lists 21 T cell receptor beta chains sequenced from one sample in a study of cytomegalovirus exposure and HLA in healthy donors. TCRdb's table, derived via immunoSEQ multiplex PCR, lists solely in-frame clones and lacks some. The sample has under 150,000 clones; roughly nine tenths are singletons. The sequenced sample was PBMCs. These receptors all stem from a man aged 18 to 29 in good health and CMV-seronegative.

The V and J genes are TRBV5-1 and TRBJ1-3; weak D call: TRBD1 (6 bases). Trimming cost V 3 bases and J 0 bases, with 13 bases left between them. The CDR3 is 16 residues long. The germline V gene encodes CDR1 SGHRS and CDR2 YFSETQ. Written as DNA, the CDR3 is TGCGCCAGCAGCTATCATCTAGGGGGCTCTGGAAACACCATATATTTT. Its translation is CASSYHLGGSGNTIYF. Full variable domain (remainder filled in from reference TRBV5-1 and TRBJ1-3): KAGVTQTPRYLIKTRGQQVTLSCSPISGHRSVSWYQQTPGQGLQFLFEYFSETQRNKGNFPGRFSGRQFSNSRSEMNVSTLELGDSALYLCASSYHLGGSGNTIYFGEGSWLTVV.

The chain carries TRBV23-1 and TRBJ1-2; 7 positions match TRBD1. TRBV23-1 qualifies as an ORF whose function is uncertain. CDR3 length equals 15 residues. Trimming at V came to 0 bases and at J to 1 base, leaving 2 bases not matched to a gene. DNA for the CDR3: TGCGCCAGCAGTCAATCGTGGGACAGTAACTATGGCTACACCTTC. Its protein is CASSQSWDSNYGYTF.

The genes are TRBV2 and TRBJ1-4; no clear D gene. There are 16 residues in the CDR3. The germline V and J ends were trimmed by 2 bases and 1 base, with 11 bases remaining between them. Germline CDR1 and CDR2: SNHLY and FYNNEI. The CDR3 region is CASSELGRETNEKLFF. As DNA, the CDR3 is TGTGCCAGCAGTGAACTGGGCAGAGAAACTAATGAAAAACTGTTTTTT.

This chain uses TRBV28 with TRBJ2-7, with a weak D call TRBD1 (6 bases). V was trimmed by 2 bases and J by 4 bases, leaving 9 bases between them. CDR3 size: 13 residues. Germline CDR1 reads MDHEN; CDR2 reads SYDVKM. The CDR3 here is CASSLGQKYEQYF. The CDR3 DNA follows: TGTGCCAGCAGTTTAGGACAGAAGTACGAGCAGTACTTC.

The gene calls are TRBV27 and TRBJ2-1; 10 nucleotides match TRBD2. Germline assignment: CDR1 MNHEY and CDR2 SMNVEV (reference sequence). The trim removed 5 bases at V and 5 bases at J, leaving 6 bases unmatched. The CDR3 consists of 15 residues. The CDR3 DNA follows: TGTGCCAGCAGTCCACGCCTAGCGGGGGACAATGAGCAGTTCTTC. Its translation is CASSPRLAGDNEQFF.

The J gene is TRBJ2-1, the V gene TRBV27; 10 nucleotides match TRBD2. The junction had 17 bases not matched to a gene; V was cut back by 6 bases and J by 15 bases. This CDR3 region has 15 residues. CDR1 is MNHEY, CDR2 SMNVEV, per germline (reference sequence). In DNA, the CDR3 is TGTGCCAGCAGCCCACAAGGCCTAGCGGGAGAGTTCCCGTTCTTC. This translates into CASSPQGLAGEFPFF.

V is TRBV27 and J is TRBJ2-1, with 7 bases lining up with TRBD2. The length of the CDR3 is 15 residues. V dropped 5 bases and J dropped 3; count of bases not matched to a gene: 7. Germline assignment: CDR1 MNHEY and CDR2 SMNVEV (reference sequence). CDR3 sequence (DNA): TGTGCCAGCAGTACCTTGCGGGAGCTCTACAATGAGCAGTTCTTC. It translates to CASSTLRELYNEQFF.

This clone has more than one count but fewer than ten. This chain connects TRBV27 to TRBJ1-1, with TRBD1 matching over 7 bases. This CDR3 is 14 amino acids long. The ends lost 6 bases at V and 5 bases at J; junction bases unmatched: 9. Germline V gives CDR1 MNHEY, CDR2 SMNVEV (reference sequence). The CDR3 region is CASRDTGAGTEAFF. Written as DNA, the CDR3 is TGTGCCAGCAGGGACACAGGGGCGGGAACTGAAGCTTTCTTT.

This clone was found a few times. V is TRBV11-2 and J is TRBJ2-7, with 8 positions matching TRBD2. The ends lost 5 bases at V and 4 bases at J; junction bases unmatched: 10. Germline V gene lookup returns CDR1 SGHAT and CDR2 FQNNGV. The CDR3 is 15 amino acids. DNA of the CDR3: TGTGCCAGCAGCCGCCGAGGCAGCGGGAGTTACGAGCAGTACTTC. This gives the protein CASSRRGSGSYEQYF.

The V and J genes are TRBV18 and TRBJ1-1; 8 nucleotides line up with TRBD1. The junction had 1 base not matched to a gene; V was cut back by 0 bases and J by 1 base. This CDR3 comprises 15 residues. The V gene's germline CDR1 is KGHSH and CDR2 LQKENI. CDR3 region: CASSPPTGGNTEAFF. The CDR3, as DNA: TGTGCCAGCTCACCACCCACAGGGGGGAACACTGAAGCTTTCTTT.

V is TRBV27 and J is TRBJ2-7, with D perhaps TRBD2 (5 bases). V shed 6 bases and J shed 0 bases, with 12 bases lying between them. CDR3 length equals 14 residues. Germline CDR1 reads MNHEY; CDR2 reads SMNVEV (reference sequence). CDR3 sequence (DNA): TGTGCCAGCAGCAGGCCGGGGTCCTCCTACGAGCAGTACTTC. It codes for CASSRPGSSYEQYF.

J is TRBJ1-1 and V is TRBV5-1; D not certain. This CDR3 spans 14 amino acids. V dropped 2 bases and J dropped 2 bases, with 10 bases sitting between them. The germline CDR1 and CDR2 sequences are SGHRS and YFSETQ. CDR3 sequence reads: CASSLRQANTEAFF. CDR3 nucleotide sequence: TGCGCCAGCAGCTTACGGCAGGCCAACACTGAAGCTTTCTTT.

On this clone itself: Other DNA sequences in this specimen translate into the identical CDR3. The chain employs TRBV28 and TRBJ1-1; unclear D gene. Per germline, CDR1 MDHEN and CDR2 SYDVKM. The CDR3 totals 11 residues. The V gene lost 3 bases and the J gene lost 7 bases, with 6 bases spanning the gap. DNA of the CDR3: TGTGCCAGCAGTTTGAGGCGTGAAGCTTTCTTT. This gives the protein CASSLRREAFF.

The chain employs TRBV7-9 and TRBJ1-1; D remains ambiguous. CDR1 is SEHNR, CDR2 FQNEAQ, per germline (reference sequence). With 0 bases removed from V and 0 bases from J, the gap between germline ends came to 5 bases. The CDR3 is 14 amino acids. The CDR3 loop is CASSLATLNTEAFF. In DNA form, the CDR3 reads TGTGCCAGCAGCTTAGCCACATTGAACACTGAAGCTTTCTTT.

The chain is built from TRBV7-2 and TRBJ2-3, with a weak D call TRBD2 (6 bases). CDR1 is SGHTA and CDR2 is FQGNSA in the germline V gene. This CDR3 has 14 residues. V was cut by 5 bases and J by 4 bases, with 13 bases left in between. CDR3 sequence reads: CASSEMGGPDTQYF. CDR3 in DNA: TGTGCCAGCAGCGAAATGGGGGGACCAGATACGCAGTATTTT.

The chain carries TRBV15 and TRBJ2-5, with 12 bases identical to TRBD1. CDR1 is LNHNV, CDR2 YYDKDF, per germline (reference sequence). The CDR3 is 16 amino acids. The V gene end was trimmed by 0 bases and the J gene end by 4 bases; junction bases not matched to a gene: 3. The CDR3 nucleotides are TGTGCCACCAGCAGAGATCTGGGACAGGGGGCAGAGACCCAGTACTTC. Protein sequence: CATSRDLGQGAETQYF.

V gene TRBV6-6 combines with J gene TRBJ2-7; TRBD1 agrees at 10 bases. This CDR3 region has 16 residues. Germline V gives CDR1 MNHNY, CDR2 SVGAGI (reference sequence). The V and J ends lost 6 bases and 5 bases, in that order; junction bases with no gene match: 13. The CDR3 here is CASSLRPTGGFHEQYF. DNA of the CDR3: TGTGCCAGCAGCTTACGGCCGACAGGGGGCTTCCACGAGCAGTACTTC.

The chain couples TRBV18 to TRBJ1-1; D gene uncertain. Deletions cut 10 bases from V and 1 base from J, with 13 bases between. The CDR3 loop spans 13 amino acids. Germline lookup yields CDR1 KGHSH and CDR2 LQKENI. This CDR3 reads CATEPRENTEAFF. The CDR3 DNA follows: TGTGCCACCGAACCTCGGGAGAACACTGAAGCTTTCTTT.

This sequence joins TRBV4-1 and TRBJ2-7, with 9 bases lining up with TRBD1. With V trimmed by 1 base and J by 4 bases, 5 bases remained unmatched. Germline CDR1 and CDR2: MGHRA and YSYEKL. The CDR3 extends over 15 amino acids. The CDR3 nucleotides read TGCGCCAGCAGCCAAGTGGGACAGGGACCATACGAGCAGTACTTC. Translating gives CASSQVGQGPYEQYF.

The rearrangement links TRBV29-1 to TRBJ2-7, with 8 bases fitting TRBD1. The CDR3 loop spans 14 amino acids. Germline lookup yields CDR1 SQVTM and CDR2 ANQGSEA. Trimming cost V 6 bases and J 2 bases; bases outside gene matches: 9. CDR3 in amino acids: CSVRAQGAPYEQYF. Written as DNA, the CDR3 is TGCAGCGTAAGAGCCCAGGGGGCCCCCTACGAGCAGTACTTC.

CDR3 sequence reads: CASSFYTVPYEQYF. The CDR3 DNA is TGTGCCAGCAGCTTTTATACAGTCCCCTACGAGCAGTACTTC. V gene TRBV7-2 combines with J gene TRBJ2-7; D gene uncertain. CDR1 is SGHTA, CDR2 FQGNSA, per germline. The CDR3 extends over 14 amino acids. Between the trimmed V and J ends, which lost 3 bases and 2 bases, there was a span of 11 bases.